These 27 T cell receptor beta chains were all obtained from the same sample, sequenced in a study of cytomegalovirus exposure and HLA in healthy donors. The PCR made use of 60 Vbeta and 13 Jbeta primers. Using immunoSEQ multiplex PCR, the repertoire was profiled, and TCRdb retains in-frame clones only, with some absent. The sample contains about 120,000 clones, roughly three fifths of which appear only once. Sequenced material: PBMCs. Receptor source: a woman between 40 and 50 years old in good health and CMV-seropositive.

This chain uses TRBV5-1 with TRBJ2-1; 15 bases match TRBD2. Germline CDR1 reads SGHRS; CDR2 reads YFSETQ. The CDR3 is 18 residues long. Germline trimming cut 3 bases from V and 0 bases from J; bases unmatched to any gene: 4. CDR3 DNA: TGCGCCAGCAGCTCGGGACTAGCGGGAGGAATCTCCTACAATGAGCAGTTCTTC. This encodes CASSSGLAGGISYNEQFF.

This chain uses TRBV6-6 with TRBJ2-1; D remains ambiguous. Germline V gene lookup returns CDR1 MNHNY and CDR2 SVGAGI (reference sequence). The CDR3 sequence is 12 residues long. Trimming took 0 bases from V and 9 from J, leaving 6 bases between them. CDR3 sequence reads: CASSYSMSEQFF. CDR3 nucleotide sequence: TGTGCCAGCAGTTACTCGATGAGTGAGCAGTTCTTC.

Of note for this clone: Distinct nucleotide sequences in the sample also encode this CDR3. The chain couples TRBV23-1 to TRBJ1-2; 9 bases fit TRBD1. TRBV23-1 qualifies as an ORF whose function is uncertain. The CDR3 is made up of 17 amino acids. V lost 0 bases and J lost 0; bases outside the gene matches: 5. The CDR3 spells CASSQSRDRAPNYGYTF. The CDR3 nucleotides are TGCGCCAGCAGTCAATCGCGGGACAGGGCTCCTAACTATGGCTACACCTTC.

This clone was detected only a few times. The chain has TRBV6-5 and TRBJ2-1, with TRBD2 identical over 15 bases. The V gene's germline CDR1 is MNHEY and CDR2 SVGAGI. The V and J ends lost 8 bases and 9 bases, in that order; junction bases with no gene match: 2. The CDR3 consists of 13 residues. CDR3 DNA sequence: TGTGCCAGCGGGACTAGCGGGGGGTTTGAGCAGTTCTTC. Translation gives CASGTSGGFEQFF.

The chain employs TRBV28 and TRBJ2-2; TRBD2 matches 12 bases. Germline lookup yields CDR1 MDHEN and CDR2 SYDVKM. CDR3 size: 16 residues. With V trimmed by 5 bases and J by 6 bases, 7 bases remained unmatched. The CDR3 spells CASSLGLAGGAGELFF. Here the CDR3 DNA reads TGTGCCAGCAGTCTGGGGCTAGCGGGAGGGGCCGGGGAGCTGTTTTTT.

V usage is TRBV18 and J usage is TRBJ2-5, with TRBD1 identical over 7 bases. V shed 1 base and J 5 bases; nucleotides not matched to a gene: 7. The germline gives CDR1 KGHSH, CDR2 LQKENI. This CDR3 has 15 amino acids. CDR3: CASSPRNRGRETQYF. CDR3 in DNA: TGTGCCAGCTCACCACGAAACAGGGGCAGGGAGACCCAGTACTTC.

The chain joins TRBV5-1 to TRBJ2-7; the D gene is possibly TRBD1 (5 bases). V lost 0 bases, J lost 4 bases, and 11 bases lay in between. CDR3 length equals 14 residues. Looked up from germline, CDR1 is SGHRS and CDR2 is YFSETQ. The CDR3 nucleotides are TGCGCCAGCAGCTTGGGGGTTAAGGGGTACGAGCAGTACTTC. It is translated as CASSLGVKGYEQYF.

This chain links TRBV9 with TRBJ1-5, with D possibly matching TRBD1 (6 bases). Germline V gives CDR1 SGDLS, CDR2 YYNGEE. CDR3 length equals 14 residues. V gave up 0 bases and J gave up 5 bases, with 9 bases separating them. CDR3 amino acids: CASSVGDNHQPQHF. The CDR3 DNA reads TGTGCCAGCAGCGTAGGGGACAACCATCAGCCCCAGCATTTT.

This clone was observed a few times. This chain uses TRBV9 with TRBJ1-4, with D unclear. V lost 0 bases and J lost 7, with 13 bases in between. In germline, CDR1 is SGDLS, CDR2 YYNGEE. The CDR3 has 15 amino acids. The CDR3 DNA follows: TGTGCCAGCAGCGTAGGAGGAACATTGGGTGAAAAACTGTTTTTT. It is translated as CASSVGGTLGEKLFF.

This chain connects TRBV10-2 to TRBJ1-6; 7 bases align to TRBD1. The germline CDR1 and CDR2 sequences are WSHSY and SAAADI. Germline trimming cut 0 bases from V and 7 bases from J; bases unmatched to any gene: 9. This CDR3 is built from 17 residues. The CDR3 DNA sequence: TGCGCCAGCAGTGAGTCGCCCCAGGGGGTGGAAAATTCACCCCTCCACTTT. The encoded protein is CASSESPQGVENSPLHF.

In this sample, this clone turned up a few times. The rearrangement joins TRBV7-9 to TRBJ1-5; possible D gene TRBD1, 5 bases. This CDR3 is 17 amino acids long. Trimming removed 4 bases from V and 2 bases from J, with 18 bases in between. CDR1 SEHNR and CDR2 FQNEAQ come from the germline V gene (reference sequence). Written as DNA, the CDR3 is TGTGCCAGCAGCTACTATGCGGGGGAGTATCGCAATCAGCCCCAGCATTTT. Translating gives CASSYYAGEYRNQPQHF. Combining the CDR3 with reference TRBV7-9 and TRBJ1-5 gives the whole variable domain DTGVSQNPRHKITKRGQNVTFRCDPISEHNRLYWYRQTLGQGPEFLTYFQNEAQLEKSRLLSDRFSAERPKGSFSTLEIQRTEQGDSAMYLCASSYYAGEYRNQPQHFGDGTRLSIL.

This chain links TRBV28 with TRBJ1-2, with 8 bases aligning to TRBD1. Germline lookup yields CDR1 MDHEN and CDR2 SYDVKM. CDR3 size: 13 residues. The V gene end was trimmed by 7 bases and the J gene end by 2 bases; junction bases not matched to a gene: 3. DNA of the CDR3: TGTGCCAGCACCCGGACAGGGAACTATGGCTACACCTTC. Translated: CASTRTGNYGYTF.

The chain recombines TRBV15 with TRBJ2-5, with D perhaps matching TRBD1 (5 bases). Judging by the DNA end, TRBJ2-7 fits better; the J call may be wrong. The CDR3 is 17 amino acids. Germline V gene data show CDR1 as LNHNV and CDR2 as YYDKDF (reference sequence). CDR3 residues: CATSRDLVTQGRNEQYF. In nucleotides, the CDR3 is TGTGCCACCAGCAGAGATCTGGTGACCCAGGGAAGAAACGAGCAGTACTTC.

V gene TRBV7-2 combines with J gene TRBJ2-7, with 7 bases fitting TRBD1. The V gene end was trimmed by 7 bases and the J gene end by 1 base; junction bases not matched to a gene: 10. The CDR3 spans 15 residues. Germline V lookup: CDR1 SGHTA, CDR2 FQGNSA. The CDR3 region is CASTSGTVPSYEQYF. CDR3 in DNA: TGTGCCAGCACCTCAGGGACAGTCCCTTCCTACGAGCAGTACTTC.

The chain uses TRBV5-1 and TRBJ2-1; TRBD1 agrees at 7 bases. V lost 5 bases to trimming and J lost 6 bases; unmatched junction nucleotides: 17. This CDR3 is 17 amino acids long. Looked up from germline, CDR1 is SGHRS and CDR2 is YFSETQ. The CDR3 nucleotides are TGCGCCAGCAGAGGGGCGAGGAACGGGGCAGGGGGCAATGAGCAGTTCTTC. It yields the protein CASRGARNGAGGNEQFF.

There are many counts of this clone. In nucleotides, the CDR3 is TGTGCCAGCAGCTTAGTTGTGGGGGCGGACACTGAAGCTTTCTTT. It is translated as CASSLVVGADTEAFF. V gene TRBV7-9 combines with J gene TRBJ1-1, with D tentatively TRBD1 (6 bases). The CDR3 runs to 15 residues. The ends were cut back, 1 base at V and 3 bases at J, with 12 bases in the middle. Germline CDR1 and CDR2: SEHNR and FQNEAQ (reference sequence). Looking up the rest from reference TRBV7-9 and TRBJ1-1 gives the full variable domain: DTGVSQNPRHKITKRGQNVTFRCDPISEHNRLYWYRQTLGQGPEFLTYFQNEAQLEKSRLLSDRFSAERPKGSFSTLEIQRTEQGDSAMYLCASSLVVGADTEAFFGQGTRLTVV.

The J gene is TRBJ2-1, the V gene TRBV27; 8 nucleotides line up with TRBD1. CDR1 and CDR2 from the germline V gene are MNHEY and SMNVEV (reference sequence). The CDR3 extends over 12 amino acids. The ends lost 4 bases at V and 12 bases at J; junction bases unmatched: 5. In DNA form, the CDR3 reads TGTGCCAGCAGTTCCGCAGGGGGCTCGCAGTTCTTC. As protein: CASSSAGGSQFF.

The chain combines TRBV7-2 with TRBJ2-7, with 9 positions matching TRBD1. V lost 5 bases to trimming and J lost 0 bases; unmatched junction nucleotides: 5. The germline gives CDR1 SGHTA, CDR2 FQGNSA. The CDR3 sequence is 15 residues long. The DNA for the CDR3 is TGTGCCAGCAGCCCCGGGACAGGGAGCTCCTACGAGCAGTACTTC. It yields the protein CASSPGTGSSYEQYF.

V is TRBV6-5 and J is TRBJ2-7; D is possibly TRBD2 (5 bases). This CDR3 is 16 amino acids long. V gave up 1 base and J gave up 0 bases, with 13 bases separating them. The V gene's germline CDR1 is MNHEY and CDR2 SVGAGI. CDR3 residues: CASSYFLAADSYEQYF. Written as DNA, the CDR3 is TGTGCCAGCAGTTACTTCCTAGCTGCTGACTCCTACGAGCAGTACTTC.

V gene TRBV7-2 combines with J gene TRBJ1-1; the D is unclear. This CDR3 has 17 amino acids. With 2 bases removed from V and 1 base from J, the gap between germline ends came to 17 bases. CDR1 SGHTA and CDR2 FQGNSA come from the germline V gene. This CDR3 reads CASSLPLLGRKNTEAFF. As DNA, the CDR3 is TGTGCCAGCAGCTTACCTTTATTGGGCAGGAAGAACACTGAAGCTTTCTTT.

This clone was seen a handful of times. The chain is built from TRBV5-4 and TRBJ2-5, with TRBD2 matching over 12 bases. This CDR3 comprises 15 residues. Germline trimming cut 7 bases from V and 5 bases from J; bases unmatched to any gene: 9. The germline V gene has CDR1 SGHNT and CDR2 YYREEE (reference sequence). The CDR3: CASRGPSGGAETQYF. The CDR3 nucleotides are TGTGCCAGCCGGGGTCCTAGCGGGGGGGCGGAGACCCAGTACTTC.

The V gene is TRBV5-1, the J gene TRBJ2-5; tentative D call: TRBD1 (5 bases). V shed 0 bases and J shed 4 bases, with 13 bases lying between them. Per the germline V gene, CDR1 is SGHRS and CDR2 is YFSETQ. The CDR3 is 15 residues long. CDR3 in amino acids: CASSLDGQGRETQYF. CDR3 sequence (DNA): TGCGCCAGCAGCTTGGATGGGCAGGGTAGAGAGACCCAGTACTTC.

CDR3 region: CASSQTPGQGANNSPLHF. In DNA form, the CDR3 reads TGTGCCAGCAGCCAAACTCCGGGACAGGGTGCGAATAATTCACCCCTCCACTTT. The V and J genes are TRBV4-2 and TRBJ1-6, with 9 bases matching TRBD1. Germline CDR1 is LGHNA and CDR2 is YNFKEQ. V lost 2 bases and J lost 5; bases outside the gene matches: 10. There are 18 residues in the CDR3.

The chain links TRBV11-2 to TRBJ2-3; 9 positions agree with TRBD1. The CDR3 totals 15 residues. Trimming took 3 bases from V and 1 from J; bases not matched to a gene: 2. Germline values: CDR1 SGHAT, CDR2 FQNNGV. The CDR3 DNA sequence: TGTGCCAGCAGCTTTTGGACAGGGGGCACAGATACGCAGTATTTT. It is translated as CASSFWTGGTDTQYF.

This clone appeared a few times. The V call is TRBV4-2, the J call TRBJ2-7; D not resolved. The CDR3 loop spans 14 amino acids. Trimming cost V 6 bases and J 1 base, with 13 bases left between them. Germline lookup yields CDR1 LGHNA and CDR2 YNFKEQ. The CDR3 DNA follows: TGTGCCAGCAGAATCGATCTCGGGTCCTACGAGCAGTACTTC. Protein sequence: CASRIDLGSYEQYF.

This chain uses TRBV6-5 with TRBJ1-5; the match to TRBD1 covers 9 bases. The germline gives CDR1 MNHEY, CDR2 SVGAGI. CDR3 length equals 14 residues. The V and J ends lost 4 bases and 4 bases, in that order; junction bases with no gene match: 2. For the CDR3, the DNA is TGTGCCAGCAGTTTTGGACAGGGGAATCAGCCCCAGCATTTT. Translating it yields CASSFGQGNQPQHF.

The chain employs TRBV28 and TRBJ1-5, with 7 bases matching TRBD1. The CDR3 runs 17 residues. Germline V gene lookup returns CDR1 MDHEN and CDR2 SYDVKM. Unmatched junction bases numbered 10, after V lost 2 bases and J lost 3 bases. The DNA for the CDR3 is TGTGCCAGCAGTTTACCCCTACCGACAGGGCCCAATCAGCCCCAGCATTTT. It yields the protein CASSLPLPTGPNQPQHF.